This TCR beta chain was sequenced for a study of blood T cell repertoires in COVID-19. Study details: The cDNA or gDNA used as material had been derived from T cells, B-cell-depleted T cells, or PBMCs.

Using immunoSEQ multiplex PCR, the repertoire was profiled, and TCRdb retains in-frame clones only, with some absent. The repertoire consists of under 250,000 clones, with around 83% occurring once and the leading ten covering over 7.5%. This clone is a singleton in its sample. Per germline, CDR1 SGHNT and CDR2 YYREEE (reference sequence). The CDR3 totals 13 residues. Between the trimmed V and J ends, which lost 0 bases and 8 bases, there was a span of 9 bases. The sequence was collected from a man older than 75 with acute or convalescent COVID-19. V and J are TRBV5-4 and TRBJ2-1, with D possibly being TRBD2 (6 bases). Sample: peripheral blood. DNA for the CDR3: TGTGCCAGCAGCTTGGTAGGAGGGGATGAGCAGTTCTTC. This sequence encodes CASSLVGGDEQFF.